The 22 T cell receptor beta chains in this list originate from one sample, sequenced in a study of control samples from healthy donors and cancer patients. Only in-frame clones appear in the TCRdb table, and some are missing; sequencing was by immunoSEQ multiplex PCR. The table lists about 100,000 clones, more than 90% of them singletons. The specimen was blood. The receptors originated from a human donor in good health. The donor label of this sample is uncertain.

The chain employs TRBV5-1 and TRBJ1-1; D is unclear. The CDR3 spans 15 residues. CDR1 is SGHRS and CDR2 is YFSETQ in the germline V gene. V lost 5 bases, J lost 4 bases, and 18 bases lay in between. The CDR3 DNA reads as TGCGCCAGCAGGGAAGTGGTGACCTTGGGCACTGAAGCTTTCTTT. This codes for CASREVVTLGTEAFF.

J is TRBJ2-5 and V is TRBV3-1 (or the pseudogene TRBV3-2); possibly TRBD2 for D (6 bases). Germline V CDR1 and CDR2: LGHDT, YNNKEL (reference sequence). Trimming stripped 4 bases from V and 5 bases from J, with 26 bases between. The CDR3 length is 18 residues. CDR3 bases: TGTGCCAGCAGCCCTCTCCCAAGGGGACTCCTGGGGATTGAGACCCAGTACTTC. Translating it yields CASSPLPRGLLGIETQYF.

The V and J genes are TRBV24-1 and TRBJ1-2, with a tentative D call TRBD1 (5 bases). Germline CDR1 KGHDR, CDR2 SFDVKD. Trimming removed 5 bases from V and 7 bases from J, with 7 bases in between. The CDR3 sequence is 11 residues long. CDR3 amino acids: CATSVGTGYTF. The CDR3 DNA follows: TGTGCCACCAGTGTAGGGACTGGCTACACCTTC.

This chain joins TRBV19 and TRBJ2-6; no definite D call. This CDR3 spans 17 amino acids. Germline values: CDR1 LNHDA, CDR2 SQIVND (reference sequence). The ends were cut back, 3 bases at V and 4 bases at J, with 16 bases in the middle. The CDR3 region is CASSISGKASGANVLTF. The CDR3 nucleotides read TGTGCCAGTAGTATCTCAGGTAAAGCCTCGGGGGCCAACGTCCTGACTTTC. Full variable domain (missing parts from reference TRBV19 and TRBJ2-6): DGGITQSPKYLFRKEGQNVTLSCEQNLNHDAMYWYRQDPGQGLRLIYYSQIVNDFQKGDIAEGYSVSREKKESFPLTVTSAQKNPTAFYLCASSISGKASGANVLTFGAGSRLTVL.

There are a few counts of this clone. The V and J genes are TRBV10-2 and TRBJ1-1; 9 positions agree with TRBD1. This CDR3 has 13 residues. The ends lost 8 bases at V and 9 bases at J; junction bases unmatched: 10. CDR1 WSHSY and CDR2 SAAADI come from the germline V gene. The CDR3 region has the DNA TGCGCCAGCGGGGACAGGGACCCCCTGAAAGCTTTCTTT. It is translated as CASGDRDPLKAFF.

The V and J genes are TRBV6-5 and TRBJ1-4; TRBD1 agrees at 7 bases. CDR3 length: 13 residues. J lost 8 bases, V lost 6 bases, and 6 bases had no gene match. Looked up from germline, CDR1 is MNHEY and CDR2 is SVGAGI. The CDR3 DNA follows: TGTGCCAGCAGGCTGACAGGGAACGAAAAACTGTTTTTT. Translating it yields CASRLTGNEKLFF.

The J gene is TRBJ1-5, the V gene TRBV21-1; the table names TRBD1, a call not compared with the DNA. TRBV21-1 is a listed pseudogene. The CDR3 extends over 19 amino acids. CDR3 in amino acids: CASSKLPGQVLGVNQPQHF. The CDR3 DNA is TGTGCCAGCAGCAAATTACCCGGACAGGTCTTGGGAGTCAATCAGCCCCAGCATTTT.

This CDR3 reads CASSQDPPIQGAGEKLFF. DNA for the CDR3: TGCGCCAGCAGCCAAGATCCCCCGATACAGGGGGCCGGTGAAAAACTGTTTTTT. The chain employs TRBV4-3 and TRBJ1-4, with 9 bases identical to TRBD1. Germline V lookup: CDR1 LGHNA, CDR2 YSLEER. The V gene end was trimmed by 0 bases and the J gene end by 7 bases; junction bases not matched to a gene: 12. The CDR3 is 18 amino acids.

The genes are TRBV5-1 and TRBJ1-4; no definite D call. Trimming shortened V by 4 bases and J by 2 bases, and 15 bases separated the two germline ends. The CDR3 spans 16 residues. CDR1 and CDR2 from the germline V gene are SGHRS and YFSETQ. This CDR3 is CASSRILDGTNEKLFF. CDR3 bases: TGCGCCAGCAGCCGAATCTTAGACGGGACTAATGAAAAACTGTTTTTT.

The rearrangement joins TRBV6-6 to TRBJ2-7; D may be TRBD2 (6 bases). The CDR3 loop spans 13 amino acids. In germline, CDR1 is MNHNY, CDR2 SVGAGI (reference sequence). V was clipped by 2 bases and J by 3 bases, with 8 bases between them. The CDR3 sequence is CASSYGGIYEQYF. CDR3 DNA sequence: TGTGCCAGCAGTTACGGGGGGATCTACGAGCAGTACTTC.

This clone was detected once. V usage is TRBV19 and J usage is TRBJ2-1; D remains ambiguous. The CDR3 runs to 14 residues. V was clipped by 3 bases and J by 4 bases, with 10 bases between them. CDR1 and CDR2 from the germline V gene are LNHDA and SQIVND (reference sequence). The CDR3 protein is CASSITSEYNEQFF. CDR3 coding DNA: TGTGCCAGTAGTATCACGTCAGAATACAATGAGCAGTTCTTC.

The V and J genes are TRBV7-9 and TRBJ1-2, with 7 nucleotides matching TRBD1. There are 15 residues in the CDR3. The junction had 9 bases not matched to a gene; V was cut back by 5 bases and J by 3 bases. Germline V gene data show CDR1 as SEHNR and CDR2 as FQNEAQ (reference sequence). CDR3 nucleotides: TGTGCCAGCAGCCCCGTCCCCGGGACAGACTATGGCTACACCTTC. Translating gives CASSPVPGTDYGYTF.

The chain joins TRBV10-3 to TRBJ2-5; 8 bases agree with TRBD2. CDR1 and CDR2 from the germline V gene are ENHRY and SYGVKD. The V and J ends lost 0 bases and 5 bases, in that order; junction bases with no gene match: 8. CDR3 length: 16 residues. The CDR3, as DNA: TGTGCCATCAGTGAGTCCCGGGGGGGCCGCGTGGAGACCCAGTACTTC. Translated: CAISESRGGRVETQYF.

The V call is TRBV2, the J call TRBJ1-6; D remains unclear. Germline V lookup: CDR1 SNHLY, CDR2 FYNNEI. With 6 bases removed from V and 9 bases from J, the gap between germline ends came to 9 bases. The CDR3 is 12 amino acids. CDR3 nucleotide sequence: TGTGCCAGCAGCGCCGAGGCTTCACCCCTCCACTTT. Translating gives CASSAEASPLHF.

This chain connects TRBV27 to TRBJ2-7; 10 nucleotides align to TRBD2. The CDR3 is made up of 15 amino acids. CDR1 and CDR2 from the germline V gene are MNHEY and SMNVEV (reference sequence). With 5 bases clipped from V and 2 bases from J, the junction kept 6 bases outside the gene matches. The CDR3 here is CASSLTSGEAYEQYF. In DNA, the CDR3 is TGTGCCAGCAGTCTCACTAGCGGGGAAGCCTACGAGCAGTACTTC.

V and J are TRBV7-9 and TRBJ1-5, with unresolved D. The CDR3 spans 19 residues. The V gene's germline CDR1 is SEHNR and CDR2 FQNEAQ (reference sequence). V was pared by 1 base and J by 5 bases, with 24 bases between. CDR3 residues: CASSLGGIVSSQQYQPQHF. CDR3 DNA: TGTGCCAGCAGCTTAGGAGGTATCGTATCATCCCAGCAGTATCAGCCCCAGCATTTT.

The gene calls are TRBV18 and TRBJ1-2; 10 nucleotides align to TRBD1. Germline lookup yields CDR1 KGHSH and CDR2 LQKENI. The CDR3 has 16 residues. V shed 3 bases and J 2 bases; nucleotides not matched to a gene: 6. The CDR3 nucleotides are TGTGCCAGCTCACCCGTCGAGGGACAGGGGAACTATGGCTACACCTTC. Translation gives CASSPVEGQGNYGYTF.

The table lists this clone with a count of one. The chain is built from TRBV3-1 (or the pseudogene TRBV3-2) and TRBJ2-5, with D perhaps given as TRBD1 or TRBD2 (5 bases each). Germline loops: CDR1 LGHDT, CDR2 YNNKEL (reference sequence). The CDR3 covers 13 residues. Trimming shortened V by 1 base and J by 5 bases, and 8 bases separated the two germline ends. The CDR3 DNA sequence: TGTGCCAGCAGCCAAGCTGGGGACGAGACCCAGTACTTC. As protein: CASSQAGDETQYF.

The V gene is TRBV15, the J gene TRBJ2-7; 7 bases agree with TRBD1. In germline, CDR1 is LNHNV, CDR2 YYDKDF (reference sequence). Germline trimming cut 2 bases from V and 2 bases from J; bases unmatched to any gene: 0. The CDR3 totals 13 residues. The CDR3 region has the DNA TGTGCCACCAGCAGACAGGGGGCCTACGAGCAGTACTTC. Its translation: CATSRQGAYEQYF.

V usage is TRBV10-3 and J usage is TRBJ2-7; D remains ambiguous. This CDR3 region has 11 residues. Per germline, CDR1 ENHRY and CDR2 SYGVKD. Trimming pared 3 bases from V and 3 bases from J, leaving 3 bases between. CDR3: CAISDDYEQYF. The CDR3 bases are TGTGCCATCAGTGACGACTACGAGCAGTACTTC.

This chain links TRBV6-5 with TRBJ1-5; D is unresolved. Germline assignment: CDR1 MNHEY and CDR2 SVGAGI. V lost 7 bases and J 3 bases, leaving 10 bases between the germline ends. The length of the CDR3 is 13 residues. CDR3 nucleotides: TGTGCCAGCAAACGAGAAGCCAATCAGCCCCAGCATTTT. It codes for CASKREANQPQHF.

J is TRBJ2-7 and V is TRBV20-1, with D uncertain. This CDR3 is 11 amino acids long. Trimming took off 0 bases at V and 5 bases at J, with 5 bases between the two ends. Germline CDR1 reads DFQATT; CDR2 reads SNEGSKA (reference sequence). The CDR3 protein is CSARDGDEQYF. The CDR3 DNA reads as TGCAGTGCTAGAGACGGAGACGAGCAGTACTTC.